This T cell receptor (beta chain) originates from a study of post-analysis software for immune sequencing data. General study points: Patients showed TRBV5-6, TRBV5-1 and TRBV20-1 among about five TRBV segments more frequent than in controls. Multiple sclerosis patients had significantly lower normalized Chao1 diversity than controls.

The library was made from cDNA and included unique molecular identifiers. TCRdb analysed the PCR reads with MiXCR anew, one entry per CDR3 protein. The sample shows about 260,000 distinct CDR3 sequences, 30% to 45% of them seen only once. This clonotype was detected many times. The target antigen is unknown. V dropped 4 bases and J dropped 2; count of bases not matched to a gene: 3. This CDR3 spans 14 amino acids. Germline CDR1 SGHRS, CDR2 YFSETQ. The specimen sequenced was blood. The chain uses TRBV5-1 and TRBJ1-2, with 9 bases that match TRBD1. The sequence derives from a girl aged 5-17 years with multiple sclerosis. Written as DNA, the CDR3 is TGCGCCAGCAGCCATGGACAGGGGAACTATGGCTACACCTTC. Its protein is CASSHGQGNYGYTF.